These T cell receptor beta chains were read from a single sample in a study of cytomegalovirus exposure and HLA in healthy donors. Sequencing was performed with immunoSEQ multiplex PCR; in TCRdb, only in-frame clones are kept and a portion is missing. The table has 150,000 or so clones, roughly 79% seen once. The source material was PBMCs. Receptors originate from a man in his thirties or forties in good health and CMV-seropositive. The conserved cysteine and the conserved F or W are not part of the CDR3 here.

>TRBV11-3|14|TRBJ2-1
ASSLDLAGDYNEQF
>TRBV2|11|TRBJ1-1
ASSRQGNTEAF
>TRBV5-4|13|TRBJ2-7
ASSPWGRTLYEQY
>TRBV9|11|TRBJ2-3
ASSVGRPDTQY
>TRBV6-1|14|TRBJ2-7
ASSDNRDRTFYEQY
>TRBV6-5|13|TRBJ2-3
ASRRLAGDKNTQY
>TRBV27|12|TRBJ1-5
ASSPSDSSEPQH
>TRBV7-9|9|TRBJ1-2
ASSQFHGYT
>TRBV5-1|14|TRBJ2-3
ASSFGGKRSTDTQY
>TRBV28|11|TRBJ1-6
ASSLGRPSPLH
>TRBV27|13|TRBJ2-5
ASSTTGTQRETQY
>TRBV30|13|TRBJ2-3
AWNYQGAGTDTQY
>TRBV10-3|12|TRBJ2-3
AISSYTGADTQY
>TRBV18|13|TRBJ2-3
ASSLAGGPGDTQY
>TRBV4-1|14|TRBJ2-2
ASSLRTSAEFLELF
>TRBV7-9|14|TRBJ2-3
ASTPPRRGSTDTQY
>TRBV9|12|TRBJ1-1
ASSPRQGQTEAF
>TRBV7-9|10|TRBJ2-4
ASSPLGQGHD
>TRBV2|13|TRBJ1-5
ASRAGDESNQPQH
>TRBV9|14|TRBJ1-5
ASSGGTGDINQPQH
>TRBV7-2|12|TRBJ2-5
ASSLVIPAETQY
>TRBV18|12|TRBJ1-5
ASSPVEEGQPQH
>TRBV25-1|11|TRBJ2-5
ASSLTGSETQY
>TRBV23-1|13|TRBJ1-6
ASTKSRQGKSPLH
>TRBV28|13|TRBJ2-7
ASLGLAGELYEQY
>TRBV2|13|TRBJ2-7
ASSERQRVSYEQY
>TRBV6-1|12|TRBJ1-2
ASRDRGWEYGYT
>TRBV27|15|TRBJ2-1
ASSLRQDLSSYNEQF
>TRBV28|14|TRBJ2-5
ASSALWGQLGETQY
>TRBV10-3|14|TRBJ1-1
AISVEETGANTEAF
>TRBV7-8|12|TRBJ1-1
ASSLDQGVTEAF
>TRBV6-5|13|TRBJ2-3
ASSYLASGEGTQY
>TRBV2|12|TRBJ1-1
ASRDTRDTTEAF
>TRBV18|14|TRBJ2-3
ASSPIGGASTDTQY
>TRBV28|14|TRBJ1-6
ASAFMGVKGRSPLH
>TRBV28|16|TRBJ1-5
ASSGQGDTVRTNQPQH
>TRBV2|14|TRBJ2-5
ASSPAGAGGQETQY
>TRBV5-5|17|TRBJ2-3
ASSPTSGRASGSTDTQY
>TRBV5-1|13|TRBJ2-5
ASSPDSAGGETQY